There are a few counts of the clone carrying this T cell receptor beta chain. CDR1 is KGHSH and CDR2 is LQKENI in the germline V gene. The V end was cut by 3 bases, the J end by 3 bases, with 8 bases between. The CDR3 loop spans 14 amino acids. Via MiXCR, TCRdb re-called the 5' RACE reads, giving one row per CDR3 protein. This sample has some 240,000 distinct CDR3 sequences, with around 4.9% found just once. The sample is drawn from a study of T cells after yellow fever vaccination. The source is a man aged 18 to 29 who received the YFV17D yellow fever vaccine. The chain combines TRBV18 with TRBJ1-4; possible D gene TRBD1, 5 bases. The sequencing used CD4+ T cells sorted from PBMCs, collected on the day of the yellow fever booster vaccination. The CDR3 nucleotides read TGTGCCAGCTCACCCAGGGAGGCTAATGAAAAACTGTTTTTT. Translating gives CASSPREANEKLFF.